This TCR beta chain is from a study of T cells in Graves' hyperthyroidism and ophthalmopathy. The TCR beta CDR3 regions underwent amplification using RNA transcripts as the source. Carried out on the TCR CDR3, a first-round RT-PCR used the HTBI primer set. TCRdb processed the multiplex PCR reads anew with MiXCR; each CDR3 protein has one entry. Among around 520,000 distinct CDR3 sequences, under 15% were seen once, and the ten largest hold around 17%. The CDR3 length is 14 residues. Germline V gene lookup returns CDR1 MDHEN and CDR2 SYDVKM. After removal of 4 bases from V and 1 base from J, the junction contained 2 bases not matched to a gene. About this clonotype: As yet, its antigen is unknown.

Broader study findings: The model foresaw ophthalmopathy a median around 6.8 months prior to onset.

For Graves' hyperthyroidism to be stable, ophthalmopathy could not progress within 18 months. Patients having uncontrolled infection, another autoimmune disease, pregnancy or lactation were not included. The TCR sequence derives from a woman in her late teens or twenties with Graves' hyperthyroidism. Sequenced material: blood. The J gene is TRBJ2-7, the V gene TRBV28; 9 positions match TRBD2. The CDR3 coding sequence is TGTGCCAGCAGTTCTCTAGCGGGATCCTACGAGCAGTACTTC. This sequence encodes CASSSLAGSYEQYF.